The source of this T cell receptor beta chain is a study of preoperative IRX-2 immunotherapy in early breast cancer. Deletions cut 0 bases from V and 5 bases from J, with 7 bases between. This CDR3 spans 14 amino acids. CDR1 and CDR2 from the germline V gene are MDHEN and SYDVKM. Treatment indicated: preoperative locoregional IRX-2 cytokine immunotherapy. Preoperative locoregional IRX-2 cytokine immunotherapy was tested in the phase Ib source study. Generated by immunoSEQ multiplex PCR, the TCRdb table keeps only in-frame clones and is missing some. The profile shows 35,000 to 40,000 clones, approximately 85% of them singletons.

The genes are TRBV28 and TRBJ1-4; D gene ambiguous. The source material was lymph node tissue, sampled after IRX-2 immunotherapy. This sequence originates from a human donor with breast cancer. The CDR3: CASSLWGRNEKLFF. The CDR3 DNA follows: TGTGCCAGCAGTTTATGGGGTAGAAATGAAAAACTGTTTTTT. Based on the CDR3 plus reference TRBV28 and TRBJ1-4, the full variable domain is DVKVTQSSRYLVKRTGEKVFLECVQDMDHENMFWYRQDPGLGLRLIYFSYDVKMKEKGDIPEGYSVSREKKERFSLILESASTNQTSMYLCASSLWGRNEKLFFGSGTQLSVL.